The sample holds one count of the clone carrying this TCR beta chain. Germline V gives CDR1 SGDLS, CDR2 YYNGEE. Between the trimmed V and J ends, which lost 3 bases and 1 base, there was a span of 10 bases. The CDR3 consists of 14 residues. Some clones are missing from TCRdb's copy, which holds only in-frame ones; the method was immunoSEQ multiplex PCR. The sample includes about 64,000 clones, about 87% seen only once; the top ten take over 2.5%. This specimen belongs to a study of OX40 agonist ivuxolimab in advanced cancers. The source of this sequence is an adult with an advanced solid tumor such as melanoma, head and neck, liver or kidney cancer. The rearrangement links TRBV9 to TRBJ2-5; D remains unclear. This specimen consisted of CD4+ or CD8+ T cells sorted from blood, obtained in a trial of the OX40 agonist ivuxolimab. The CDR3, as DNA: TGTGCCAGCAGCGCCGCCGGCGGCCAAGAGACCCAGTACTTC. This codes for CASSAAGGQETQYF.